The next 2 T cell receptor beta chains were all read from a single sample in a study of early T cells in non-severe SARS-CoV-2 infection. Via MiXCR, TCRdb re-called the 5' RACE reads, giving one row per CDR3 protein. The sample includes 27,000 or so distinct CDR3 sequences, roughly 3% of them seen just once. Sequenced: whole blood. These receptors were obtained from an adult who was a healthcare worker with PCR-confirmed SARS-CoV-2 infection or an uninfected control (not recorded which).

Turning to this clonotype: A clone one base away is much larger, so this may be a read error. The J gene is TRBJ2-1, the V gene TRBV10-3; D might be TRBD1 or TRBD2, each matching 5 bases. The V gene's germline CDR1 is ENHRY and CDR2 SYGVKD. The CDR3 runs to 16 residues. The CDR3 loop reads CATEVSWGTSYSEQFF. The CDR3 DNA reads TGTGCCACCGAGGTCTCCTGGGGGACCTCCTACAGTGAGCAGTTCTTC.

This clonotype was counted at least ten times. The CDR3 region has the DNA TGTGCCAGCAGAGGGGCGTACAATGAGCAGTTCTTC. It specifies CASRGAYNEQFF. The chain employs TRBV27 and TRBJ2-1, with D tentatively TRBD1 (5 bases). The CDR3 consists of 12 residues. The V gene's germline CDR1 is MNHEY and CDR2 SMNVEV (reference sequence). V lost 6 bases to trimming and J lost 4 bases, with 7 bases between them.